The 7 T cell receptor beta chains presented below share a single source sample, sequenced in a study of blood T cell repertoires in COVID-19 (dated by TCRdb to the early 2020s). Libraries were prepared through the immunoSEQ multiplex PCR assay. In TCRdb, the immuneACCESS table is reduced to in-frame sequences with V and J assigned. These tables do not hold every clone; where another copy was compared, an unresolved V gene accounts for under half, and the others remain unexplained. This sample has around 400,000 clones in its table, and over 75% of those were observed once. The ten largest clones take up under 11% of the sample. Source material: peripheral blood. These receptors all stem from a woman aged 30 to 39 with COVID-19, enrolled during active disease.

The CDR3 here is CASSLMDRVDENTIYF. CDR3 DNA: TGTGCCAGCAGTTTAATGGACAGGGTAGATGAAAACACCATATATTTT. The genes are TRBV28 and TRBJ1-3, with TRBD1 matching over 8 bases. This CDR3 comprises 16 residues. Trimming removed 2 bases from V and 6 bases from J; junction bases left unmatched: 9. Germline CDR1 and CDR2: MDHEN and SYDVKM.

Only a few counts were recorded for this clone. V and J are TRBV30 and TRBJ2-7; 8 positions agree with TRBD2. CDR1 and CDR2 (germline): GTSNPN, SVGIG (reference sequence). V lost 4 bases to trimming and J lost 5 bases; unmatched junction nucleotides: 10. This CDR3 is built from 14 residues. CDR3 nucleotide sequence: TGTGCCTGGACCTCCGGAGCGGGAGATAACGAGCAGTACTTC. Translation gives CAWTSGAGDNEQYF.

The V gene is TRBV28, the J gene TRBJ1-6; TRBD1 might be the D (5 bases). The CDR3 is 14 amino acids. V lost 6 bases to trimming and J lost 9 bases, with 15 bases between them. The germline V gene has CDR1 MDHEN and CDR2 SYDVKM. The CDR3 region has the DNA TGTGCCAGCAGCCCCTGGGCAGGGTTTTCACCCCTCCACTTT. It is translated as CASSPWAGFSPLHF. Full variable domain (missing parts from reference TRBV28 and TRBJ1-6): DVKVTQSSRYLVKRTGEKVFLECVQDMDHENMFWYRQDPGLGLRLIYFSYDVKMKEKGDIPEGYSVSREKKERFSLILESASTNQTSMYLCASSPWAGFSPLHFGNGTRLTVT.

The gene calls are TRBV5-1 and TRBJ1-2; D gene uncertain. The CDR3 sequence is 11 residues long. Germline CDR1 is SGHRS and CDR2 is YFSETQ. V lost 3 bases, J lost 5 bases, and 5 bases lay in between. The CDR3 sequence: CASSSGYGYTF. CDR3 nucleotides: TGCGCCAGCAGCTCGGGATATGGCTACACCTTC.

This clone has only a few counts. The chain's CDR3 is CASGPVNNEQFF. CDR3 DNA sequence: TGTGCCAGCGGGCCAGTGAACAATGAGCAGTTCTTC. The chain combines TRBV6-5 with TRBJ2-1, with D hard to call. The CDR3 loop spans 12 amino acids. Germline values: CDR1 MNHEY, CDR2 SVGAGI. Deletions cut 8 bases from V and 5 bases from J, with 10 bases between.

The chain combines TRBV7-2 with TRBJ1-2; D ambiguous. The CDR3 length is 14 residues. Germline CDR1 reads SGHTA; CDR2 reads FQGNSA. Between the trimmed V and J ends, which lost 5 bases and 5 bases, there was a span of 15 bases. The CDR3 region is CASSPRGTGYGYTF. The CDR3 nucleotides are TGTGCCAGCAGCCCCCGGGGAACGGGATATGGCTACACCTTC.

V is TRBV30 and J is TRBJ2-2; unclear D gene. The germline V gene has CDR1 GTSNPN and CDR2 SVGIG (reference sequence). With 4 bases removed from V and 0 bases from J, the gap between germline ends came to 9 bases. This CDR3 is 14 amino acids long. As DNA, the CDR3 is TGTGCCTGGACAGGAAATACGAACACCGGGGAGCTGTTTTTT. Its protein is CAWTGNTNTGELFF.